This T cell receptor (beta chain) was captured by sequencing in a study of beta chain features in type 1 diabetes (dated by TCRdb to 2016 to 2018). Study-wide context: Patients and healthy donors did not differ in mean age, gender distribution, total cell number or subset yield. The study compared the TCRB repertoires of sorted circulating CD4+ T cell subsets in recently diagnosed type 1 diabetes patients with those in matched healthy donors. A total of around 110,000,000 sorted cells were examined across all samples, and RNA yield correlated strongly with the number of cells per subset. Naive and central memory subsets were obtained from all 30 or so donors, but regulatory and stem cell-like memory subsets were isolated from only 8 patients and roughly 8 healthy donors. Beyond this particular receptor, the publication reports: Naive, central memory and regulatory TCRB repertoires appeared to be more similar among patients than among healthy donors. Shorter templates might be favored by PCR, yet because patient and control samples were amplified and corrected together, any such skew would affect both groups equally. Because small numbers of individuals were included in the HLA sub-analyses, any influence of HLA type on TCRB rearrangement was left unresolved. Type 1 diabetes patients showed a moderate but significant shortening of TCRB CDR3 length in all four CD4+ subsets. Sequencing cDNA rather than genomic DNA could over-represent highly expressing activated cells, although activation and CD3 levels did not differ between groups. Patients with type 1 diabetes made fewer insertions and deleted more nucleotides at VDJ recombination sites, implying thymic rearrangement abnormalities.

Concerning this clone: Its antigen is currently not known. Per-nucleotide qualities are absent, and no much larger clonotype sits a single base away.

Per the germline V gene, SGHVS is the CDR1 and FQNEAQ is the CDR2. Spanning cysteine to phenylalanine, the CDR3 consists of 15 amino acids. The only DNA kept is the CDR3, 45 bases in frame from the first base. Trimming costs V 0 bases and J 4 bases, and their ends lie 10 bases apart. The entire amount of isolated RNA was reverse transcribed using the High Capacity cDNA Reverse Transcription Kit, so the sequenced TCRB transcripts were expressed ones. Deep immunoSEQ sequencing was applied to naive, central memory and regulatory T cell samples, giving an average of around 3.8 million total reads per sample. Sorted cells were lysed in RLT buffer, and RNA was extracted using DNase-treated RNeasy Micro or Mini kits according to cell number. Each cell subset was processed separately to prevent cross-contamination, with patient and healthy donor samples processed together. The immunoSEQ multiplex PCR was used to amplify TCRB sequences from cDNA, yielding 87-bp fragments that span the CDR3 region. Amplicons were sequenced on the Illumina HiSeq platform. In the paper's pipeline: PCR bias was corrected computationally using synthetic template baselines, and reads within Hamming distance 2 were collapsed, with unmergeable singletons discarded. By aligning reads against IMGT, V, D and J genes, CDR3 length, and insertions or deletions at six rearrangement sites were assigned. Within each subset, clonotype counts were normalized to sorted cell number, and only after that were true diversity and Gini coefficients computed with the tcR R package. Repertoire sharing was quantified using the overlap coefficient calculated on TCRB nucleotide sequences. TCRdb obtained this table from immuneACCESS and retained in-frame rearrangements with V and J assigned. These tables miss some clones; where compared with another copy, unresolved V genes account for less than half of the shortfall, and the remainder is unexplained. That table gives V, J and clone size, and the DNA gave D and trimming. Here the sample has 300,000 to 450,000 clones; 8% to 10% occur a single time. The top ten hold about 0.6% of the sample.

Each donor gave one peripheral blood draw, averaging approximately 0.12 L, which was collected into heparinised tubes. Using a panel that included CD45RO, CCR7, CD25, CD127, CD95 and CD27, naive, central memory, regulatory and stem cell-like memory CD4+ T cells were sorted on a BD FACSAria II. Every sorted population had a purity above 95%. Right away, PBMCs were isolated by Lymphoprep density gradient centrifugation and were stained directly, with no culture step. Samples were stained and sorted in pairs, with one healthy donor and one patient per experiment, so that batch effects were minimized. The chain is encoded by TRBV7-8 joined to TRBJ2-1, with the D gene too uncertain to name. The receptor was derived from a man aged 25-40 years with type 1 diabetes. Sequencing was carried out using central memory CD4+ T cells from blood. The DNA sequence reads TGTGCCAGCAGCTTAGCGGGTGGCAGATACAATGAGCAGTTCTTC. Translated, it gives CASSLAGGRYNEQFF.